A selection of T cell receptor beta chains follows, all from one sample in a study of T cell clonotyping in hematopoietic cell transplantation. Repertoires were generated with immunoSEQ multiplex PCR, while TCRdb's copy carries only in-frame clones and drops some. Of roughly 4,100 clones in the sample, around 95% were seen once. The sequenced sample was PBMCs, obtained 30 days after allogeneic stem cell transplant. These receptors all stem from a male patient in his 50s who had an allogeneic stem cell transplant from a related donor, so the T cells may come from the graft donor. Some clones in this sample may be carry-over from other donors' samples. Both conserved end residues are part of each CDR3. D genes are given only for firm matches. Not all rows give a size; the values are once, few, many and, for expanded clones, a class.

J gene: TRBJ2-3; V gene: TRBV28; clone size: NA; D gene: NA; CDR3 protein: CASSLKLSTDTQYF; CDR3 DNA: TGTGCCAGCAGTCTCAAGCTGAGCACAGATACGCAGTATTTT
J gene: TRBJ1-4; V gene: TRBV5-1; clone size: NA; D gene: NA; CDR3 protein: CASSLGQYNEKLFF; CDR3 DNA: TGCGCCAGCAGCTTGGGACAGTATAATGAAAAACTGTTTTTT
J gene: TRBJ1-5; V gene: TRBV7-8; clone size: once; D gene: TRBD1; CDR3 protein: CASSHGQGHQPQHF; CDR3 DNA: TGTGCCAGCAGCCATGGACAGGGTCATCAGCCCCAGCATTTT
J gene: TRBJ2-5; V gene: TRBV5-4; clone size: once; D gene: NA; CDR3 protein: CASSSTGQETQYF; CDR3 DNA: TGTGCCAGCAGCTCGACAGGACAAGAGACCCAGTACTTC
J gene: TRBJ1-5; V gene: TRBV19; clone size: NA; D gene: NA; CDR3 protein: CASSDGNQPQHF; CDR3 DNA: TGTGCCAGTAGCGACGGCAATCAGCCCCAGCATTTT
J gene: TRBJ1-2; V gene: TRBV28; clone size: NA; D gene: NA; CDR3 protein: CASSLTDYGYTF; CDR3 DNA: TGTGCCAGCAGTTTGACAGACTATGGCTACACCTTC
J gene: TRBJ2-7; V gene: TRBV19; clone size: NA; D gene: NA; CDR3 protein: CASSMGLAYEQYF; CDR3 DNA: TGTGCCAGTAGTATGGGTCTAGCCTACGAGCAGTACTTC
J gene: TRBJ2-5; V gene: TRBV5-1; clone size: NA; D gene: TRBD2; CDR3 protein: CASSLGLAGTETQYF; CDR3 DNA: TGCGCCAGCAGCTTAGGGCTAGCGGGAACAGAGACCCAGTACTTC
J gene: TRBJ1-1; V gene: TRBV28; clone size: NA; D gene: NA; CDR3 protein: CASSTGVYGMNTEAFF; CDR3 DNA: TGTGCCAGCAGTACCGGCGTCTACGGGATGAACACTGAAGCTTTCTTT
J gene: TRBJ1-1; V gene: TRBV11-3; clone size: NA; D gene: NA; CDR3 protein: CASSLQGKGGLAFF; CDR3 DNA: TGTGCCAGCAGCTTACAAGGGAAAGGGGGTTTGGCTTTCTTT
J gene: TRBJ2-7; V gene: TRBV13; clone size: NA; D gene: NA; CDR3 protein: CASSPESRNYEQYF; CDR3 DNA: TGTGCCAGCAGCCCCGAGAGCCGAAACTACGAGCAGTACTTC
J gene: TRBJ1-2; V gene: TRBV6-5; clone size: NA; D gene: TRBD1; CDR3 protein: CASSLTGGFLGYGYTF; CDR3 DNA: TGTGCCAGCAGTTTGACAGGGGGTTTTTTGGGCTATGGCTACACCTTC
J gene: TRBJ2-1; V gene: TRBV7-8; clone size: once; D gene: TRBD2; CDR3 protein: CASTDLAGVDEQFF; CDR3 DNA: TGTGCCAGCACCGATTTAGCGGGAGTGGATGAGCAGTTCTTC
J gene: TRBJ2-5; V gene: TRBV9; clone size: NA; D gene: TRBD2; CDR3 protein: CASSLRTSGGQETQYF; CDR3 DNA: TGTGCCAGCAGCTTAAGGACTAGCGGGGGCCAAGAGACCCAGTACTTC
J gene: TRBJ2-3; V gene: TRBV5-6; clone size: NA; D gene: NA; CDR3 protein: CASSFVRTDTQYF; CDR3 DNA: TGTGCCAGCAGCTTTGTACGTACAGATACGCAGTATTTT
J gene: TRBJ2-7; V gene: TRBV18; clone size: NA; D gene: NA; CDR3 protein: CASSPESYEQYF; CDR3 DNA: TGTGCCAGCTCACCCGAGTCATACGAGCAGTACTTC
J gene: TRBJ1-1; V gene: TRBV5-4; clone size: once; D gene: NA; CDR3 protein: CASSLGGNTEAFF; CDR3 DNA: TGTGCCAGCAGCTTGGGAGGGAACACTGAAGCTTTCTTT
J gene: TRBJ1-1; V gene: TRBV7-9; clone size: NA; D gene: NA; CDR3 protein: CASSSSGTRSEAFF; CDR3 DNA: TGTGCCAGCAGCTCCTCCGGGACAAGATCTGAAGCTTTCTTT
J gene: TRBJ2-1; V gene: TRBV5-4; clone size: NA; D gene: NA; CDR3 protein: CASSHPDWGYNEQFF; CDR3 DNA: TGTGCCAGCAGCCACCCCGACTGGGGGTACAATGAGCAGTTCTTC
J gene: TRBJ2-7; V gene: TRBV7-2; clone size: NA; D gene: NA; CDR3 protein: CASSLKDGFYEQYF; CDR3 DNA: TGTGCCAGCAGCTTAAAGGACGGATTCTACGAGCAGTACTTC
J gene: TRBJ1-2; V gene: TRBV5-1; clone size: NA; D gene: NA; CDR3 protein: CASSLGTPNYGYTF; CDR3 DNA: TGCGCCAGCAGCTTAGGGACGCCCAACTATGGCTACACCTTC
J gene: TRBJ2-7; V gene: TRBV11-2; clone size: once; D gene: TRBD1; CDR3 protein: CASERDRVSYEQYF; CDR3 DNA: TGTGCCAGTGAGCGGGACAGGGTGTCGTACGAGCAGTACTTC
J gene: TRBJ2-2; V gene: TRBV10-3; clone size: NA; D gene: NA; CDR3 protein: CAISGDTGELFF; CDR3 DNA: TGTGCCATCAGTGGGGACACCGGGGAGCTGTTTTTT
J gene: TRBJ2-1; V gene: TRBV6-4; clone size: NA; D gene: TRBD1; CDR3 protein: CASRETGGGEQFF; CDR3 DNA: TGTGCCAGCAGGGAGACAGGGGGGGGTGAGCAGTTCTTC
J gene: TRBJ2-7; V gene: TRBV7-9; clone size: once; D gene: NA; CDR3 protein: CASSYGGGPYEQYF; CDR3 DNA: TGTGCCAGCAGCTATGGGGGCGGTCCCTACGAGCAGTACTTC
J gene: TRBJ1-2; V gene: TRBV30; clone size: NA; D gene: NA; CDR3 protein: CAWTLGLYGYTF; CDR3 DNA: TGTGCCTGGACCCTGGGGCTCTATGGCTACACCTTC
J gene: TRBJ1-3; V gene: TRBV11-2; clone size: NA; D gene: NA; CDR3 protein: CASSRRAGSPGNTIYF; CDR3 DNA: TGTGCCAGCAGCAGAAGGGCAGGGAGTCCTGGAAACACCATATATTTT
J gene: TRBJ2-3; V gene: TRBV11-2; clone size: NA; D gene: NA; CDR3 protein: CASSLGRLGDTQYF; CDR3 DNA: TGTGCCAGCAGCTTAGGACGCCTCGGGGATACGCAGTATTTT
J gene: TRBJ2-7; V gene: TRBV11-2; clone size: NA; D gene: NA; CDR3 protein: CASSLNDRGVGVVTLEQYF; CDR3 DNA: TGTGCCAGCAGCTTAAATGATAGGGGGGTGGGGGTCGTTACCCTCGAGCAGTACTTC
J gene: TRBJ2-5; V gene: TRBV5-6; clone size: NA; D gene: TRBD1; CDR3 protein: CASSPVDRGRSETQYF; CDR3 DNA: TGTGCCAGCAGCCCCGTCGACAGGGGGCGGTCAGAGACCCAGTACTTC
J gene: TRBJ1-1; V gene: TRBV5-6; clone size: NA; D gene: TRBD1; CDR3 protein: CASSGTGGNTEAFF; CDR3 DNA: TGTGCCAGCAGCGGTACAGGGGGGAACACTGAAGCTTTCTTT
J gene: TRBJ2-3; V gene: TRBV19; clone size: NA; D gene: NA; CDR3 protein: CASRLAGEDTQYF; CDR3 DNA: TGTGCCAGTCGACTAGCAGGGGAAGATACGCAGTATTTT
J gene: TRBJ1-4; V gene: TRBV5-4; clone size: NA; D gene: TRBD1; CDR3 protein: CASSLDPGTAYEKLFF; CDR3 DNA: TGTGCCAGCAGCTTGGACCCCGGGACAGCATATGAAAAACTGTTTTTT
J gene: TRBJ2-7; V gene: TRBV7-9; clone size: NA; D gene: NA; CDR3 protein: CASSPGGGGSSYEQYF; CDR3 DNA: TGTGCCAGCAGCCCAGGAGGGGGGGGCAGCTCCTACGAGCAGTACTTC
J gene: TRBJ2-7; V gene: TRBV7-9; clone size: NA; D gene: NA; CDR3 protein: CASSLGISYEQYF; CDR3 DNA: TGTGCCAGCAGCCTAGGAATTTCCTACGAGCAGTACTTC
J gene: TRBJ1-2; V gene: TRBV6-1; clone size: NA; D gene: NA; CDR3 protein: CASSARTEGYTF; CDR3 DNA: TGTGCCAGCAGTGCACGGACAGAAGGCTACACCTTC
J gene: TRBJ1-1; V gene: TRBV5-1; clone size: NA; D gene: TRBD1; CDR3 protein: CASSLTGQVNTEAFF; CDR3 DNA: TGCGCCAGCAGCTTGACGGGACAGGTGAACACTGAAGCTTTCTTT
J gene: TRBJ2-7; V gene: TRBV7-2; clone size: once; D gene: TRBD2; CDR3 protein: CASSFISGAAYEQYF; CDR3 DNA: TGTGCCAGCAGCTTCATAAGCGGGGCTGCCTACGAGCAGTACTTC
J gene: TRBJ1-2; V gene: TRBV2; clone size: NA; D gene: NA; CDR3 protein: CASSGAGTNYGYTF; CDR3 DNA: TGTGCCAGCAGTGGTGCAGGGACTAACTATGGCTACACCTTC
J gene: TRBJ1-6; V gene: TRBV6-5; clone size: few; D gene: NA; CDR3 protein: CASSYTTTVNSPLHF; CDR3 DNA: TGTGCCAGCAGTTACACAACGACAGTTAATTCACCCCTCCACTTT
J gene: TRBJ1-1; V gene: TRBV6-5; clone size: NA; D gene: NA; CDR3 protein: CASSYSNWGNTEAFF; CDR3 DNA: TGTGCCAGCAGTTACTCGAACTGGGGGAACACTGAAGCTTTCTTT
J gene: TRBJ1-6; V gene: TRBV6-1; clone size: NA; D gene: TRBD1; CDR3 protein: CASSEVGGQGRSYNSPLHF; CDR3 DNA: TGTGCCAGCAGTGAAGTGGGGGGACAGGGTCGCTCCTATAATTCACCCCTCCACTTT
J gene: TRBJ1-2; V gene: TRBV6-5; clone size: once; D gene: TRBD1; CDR3 protein: CASSRQGAGYTF; CDR3 DNA: TGTGCCAGCAGTAGACAGGGCGCGGGCTACACCTTC
J gene: TRBJ1-5; V gene: TRBV2; clone size: NA; D gene: NA; CDR3 protein: CASAGWGNQPQHF; CDR3 DNA: TGTGCCAGCGCAGGGTGGGGCAATCAGCCCCAGCATTTT
J gene: TRBJ1-1; V gene: TRBV27; clone size: NA; D gene: TRBD1; CDR3 protein: CASSLNPTGGKTEAFF; CDR3 DNA: TGTGCCAGCAGTTTAAACCCGACAGGGGGAAAGACTGAAGCTTTCTTT
J gene: TRBJ1-1; V gene: TRBV18; clone size: NA; D gene: NA; CDR3 protein: CASSPTGFIEAFF; CDR3 DNA: TGTGCCAGCTCACCCACAGGGTTTATTGAAGCTTTCTTT
J gene: TRBJ2-1; V gene: TRBV9; clone size: NA; D gene: TRBD1; CDR3 protein: CASSSSQGVIVNEQFF; CDR3 DNA: TGTGCCAGCAGCAGTAGCCAGGGGGTAATAGTCAATGAGCAGTTCTTC
J gene: TRBJ1-4; V gene: TRBV5-1; clone size: NA; D gene: NA; CDR3 protein: CASSSRDATNEKLFF; CDR3 DNA: TGCGCCAGCAGCTCCAGGGACGCAACTAATGAAAAACTGTTTTTT
J gene: TRBJ2-2; V gene: TRBV7-2; clone size: NA; D gene: NA; CDR3 protein: CASSLESESGELFF; CDR3 DNA: TGTGCCAGCAGCTTAGAATCTGAGTCCGGGGAGCTGTTTTTT
J gene: TRBJ1-2; V gene: TRBV7-8; clone size: once; D gene: TRBD1; CDR3 protein: CASSLAALGQGVNYGYTF; CDR3 DNA: TGTGCCAGCAGCTTAGCGGCCTTGGGACAGGGGGTTAACTATGGCTACACCTTC